Listed below are T cell receptor beta chains from one sample, sequenced in a study of T cells in Graves' hyperthyroidism and ophthalmopathy. TCRdb passed the multiplex PCR reads through MiXCR, listing each CDR3 protein once. The sample holds 50,000 to 60,000 distinct CDR3 sequences, under 50% seen once. Specimen: blood. The receptor set was obtained from a woman aged 45 to 65 with Graves' ophthalmopathy. CDR3s include the opening cysteine and the closing phenylalanine or tryptophan. Fields, in order: J gene, V gene, CDR3 protein.

>TRBJ2-7|TRBV19
CASSLGTSGFAYEQYF
>TRBJ1-6|TRBV5-5
CASSLGQGLNNSPLHF
>TRBJ2-5|TRBV2
CASSEGEYIPQETQYF
>TRBJ2-2|TRBV20-1
CSAPPGQGPTGELFF
>TRBJ1-5|TRBV28
CASIQRQGAYQPQHF
>TRBJ1-5|TRBV10-3
CAISEAGGANQPQHF
>TRBJ1-2|TRBV5-1
CASSYDETNGYTF
>TRBJ2-7|TRBV7-2
CASSGTPLYEQYF
>TRBJ1-5|TRBV2
CASSELGMHF
>TRBJ1-5|TRBV7-3
CASSFRDNQPQHF
>TRBJ1-5|TRBV5-1
CASSSSGQGGQPQHF
>TRBJ2-7|TRBV19
CVRTRGAYEQYF
>TRBJ1-4|TRBV20-1
CSASPRGHGWDEKLFF
>TRBJ1-3|TRBV7-9
CASSPGTGSGNTIYF
>TRBJ2-1|TRBV12-3/TRBV12-4
CASRTGLANGEQFF
>TRBJ2-2|TRBV15
CATSEGNTGELFF
>TRBJ1-4|TRBV10-3
CAISDSTGAGEKLFF
>TRBJ1-1|TRBV5-5
CASSLENWSHQGTEAFF
>TRBJ1-1|TRBV5-4
CASSGLGEGTEAFF
>TRBJ1-1|TRBV27
CASSRTKGTEAFF
>TRBJ2-5|TRBV7-7
CARTGPTQETQYF
>TRBJ2-2|TRBV6-5
CASRSQGAGTNTGELFF
>TRBJ1-6|TRBV20-1
CSAFPGQGLHNSPLHF
>TRBJ2-7|TRBV24-1
CATSDQGFYEQYF
>TRBJ2-1|TRBV7-6
CASSPGENEQFF
>TRBJ2-1|TRBV14
CASSQEHGHEQFF
>TRBJ1-5|TRBV4-2
CASSQDLGTGFQPQHF
>TRBJ2-6|TRBV6-4
CASSEAASGGADVLTF
>TRBJ2-1|TRBV10-3
CAIRSGAHNEQFF